The clone carrying this TCR beta chain was seen more than once but under ten times. The CDR3 is made up of 15 amino acids. Germline V gene lookup returns CDR1 LNHDA and CDR2 SQIVND (reference sequence). V gave up 5 bases and J gave up 0 bases; unmatched junction bases: 5. As originally analysed: Reference gene primer amplification gave nucleated cell count estimates. TCRdb keeps only in-frame clones here, not all; method: immunoSEQ multiplex PCR. The D gene and trimming were derived from the DNA, and the V and J assignments and clone size from that table. There are approximately 210,000 clones in the sample; about 86% occur only once, and about 7.4% lies in the top ten. The data stem from a study of blood T cell repertoires in COVID-19.

The sample consisted of peripheral blood. This clonotype was obtained from a woman between 45 and 60 years old with acute or convalescent COVID-19. The rearrangement uses TRBV19 and TRBJ2-3; 7 nucleotides match TRBD1. CDR3 residues: CASSLGQFSTDTQYF. CDR3 in DNA: TGTGCCAGTAGTTTGGGACAGTTCAGCACAGATACGCAGTATTTT.